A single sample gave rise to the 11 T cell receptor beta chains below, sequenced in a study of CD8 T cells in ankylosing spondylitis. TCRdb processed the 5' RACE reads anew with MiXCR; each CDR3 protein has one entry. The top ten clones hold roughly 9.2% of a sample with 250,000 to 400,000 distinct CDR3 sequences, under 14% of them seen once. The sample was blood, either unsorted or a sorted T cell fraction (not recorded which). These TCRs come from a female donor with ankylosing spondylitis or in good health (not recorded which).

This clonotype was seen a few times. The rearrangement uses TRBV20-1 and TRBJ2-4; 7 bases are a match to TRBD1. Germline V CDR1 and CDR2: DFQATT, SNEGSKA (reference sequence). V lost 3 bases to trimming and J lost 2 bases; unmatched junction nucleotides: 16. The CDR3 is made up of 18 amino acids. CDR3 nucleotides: TGCAGTGCTAGTAGGGGGCGCCGAGGGACGGGGTCCAAAAACATTCAGTACTTC. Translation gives CSASRGRRGTGSKNIQYF.

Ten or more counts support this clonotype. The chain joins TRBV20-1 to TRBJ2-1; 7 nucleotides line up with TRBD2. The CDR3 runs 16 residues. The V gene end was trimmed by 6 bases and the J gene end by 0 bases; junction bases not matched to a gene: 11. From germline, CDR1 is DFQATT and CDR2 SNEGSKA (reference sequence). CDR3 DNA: TGCAGTGCCATCAGAGGTAGCGGGCTCTCCTACAATGAGCAGTTCTTC. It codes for CSAIRGSGLSYNEQFF.

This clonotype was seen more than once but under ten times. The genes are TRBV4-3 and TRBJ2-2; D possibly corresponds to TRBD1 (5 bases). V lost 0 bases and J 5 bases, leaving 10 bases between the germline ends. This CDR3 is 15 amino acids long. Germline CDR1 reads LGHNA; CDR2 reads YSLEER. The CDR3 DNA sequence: TGCGCCAGCAGCCAAGAAACCCCAGGGACCGGGGAGCTGTTTTTT. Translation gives CASSQETPGTGELFF.

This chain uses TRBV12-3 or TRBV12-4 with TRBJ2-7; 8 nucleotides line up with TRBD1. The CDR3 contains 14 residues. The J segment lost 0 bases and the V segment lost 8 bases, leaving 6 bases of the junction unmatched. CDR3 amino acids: CASADGTGSYEQYF. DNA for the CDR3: TGTGCCAGCGCCGACGGGACAGGCTCCTACGAGCAGTACTTC.

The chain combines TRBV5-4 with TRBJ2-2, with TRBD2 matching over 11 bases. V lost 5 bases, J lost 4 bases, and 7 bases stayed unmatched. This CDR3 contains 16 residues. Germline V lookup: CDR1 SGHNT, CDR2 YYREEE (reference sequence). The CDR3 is CASRLGTSGPTGELFF. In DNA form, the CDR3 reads TGTGCCAGCAGACTCGGGACTAGCGGACCCACCGGGGAGCTGTTTTTT.

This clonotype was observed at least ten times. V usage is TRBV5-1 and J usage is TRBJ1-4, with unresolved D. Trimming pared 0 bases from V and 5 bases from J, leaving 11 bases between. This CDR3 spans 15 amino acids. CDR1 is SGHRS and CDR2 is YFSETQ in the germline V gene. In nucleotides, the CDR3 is TGCGCCAGCAGCTTGGCCACGGCGGGGAATGAAAAACTGTTTTTT. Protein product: CASSLATAGNEKLFF.

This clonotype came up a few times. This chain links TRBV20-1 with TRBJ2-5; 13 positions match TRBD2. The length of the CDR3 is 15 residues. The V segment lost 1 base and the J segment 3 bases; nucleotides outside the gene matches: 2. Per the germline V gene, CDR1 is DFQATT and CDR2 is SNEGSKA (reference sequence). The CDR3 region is CSARVGTSGEETQYF. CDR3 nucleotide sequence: TGCAGTGCTAGAGTGGGGACTAGCGGGGAAGAGACCCAGTACTTC.

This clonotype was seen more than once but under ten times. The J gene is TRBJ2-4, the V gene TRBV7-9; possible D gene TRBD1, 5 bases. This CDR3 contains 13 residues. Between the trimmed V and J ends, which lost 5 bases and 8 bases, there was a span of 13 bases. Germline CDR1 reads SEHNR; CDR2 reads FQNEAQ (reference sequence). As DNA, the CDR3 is TGTGCCAGCAGCGACCAGGGATGGGACATTCAGTACTTC. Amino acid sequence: CASSDQGWDIQYF. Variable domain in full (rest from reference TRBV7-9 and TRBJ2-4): DTGVSQNPRHKITKRGQNVTFRCDPISEHNRLYWYRQTLGQGPEFLTYFQNEAQLEKSRLLSDRFSAERPKGSFSTLEIQRTEQGDSAMYLCASSDQGWDIQYFGAGTRLSVL.

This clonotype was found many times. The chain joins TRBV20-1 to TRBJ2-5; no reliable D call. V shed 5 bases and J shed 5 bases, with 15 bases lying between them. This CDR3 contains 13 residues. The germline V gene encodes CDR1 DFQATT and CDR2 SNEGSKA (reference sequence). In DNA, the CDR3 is TGCAGTGCTGACCGAATTACGAGGGAGACCCAGTACTTC. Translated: CSADRITRETQYF.

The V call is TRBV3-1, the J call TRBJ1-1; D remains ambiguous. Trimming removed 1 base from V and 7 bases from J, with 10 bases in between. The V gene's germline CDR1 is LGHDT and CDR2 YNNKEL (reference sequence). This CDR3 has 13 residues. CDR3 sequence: CASSQVPAGEAFF. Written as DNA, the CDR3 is TGTGCCAGCAGCCAAGTACCCGCAGGTGAAGCTTTCTTT.

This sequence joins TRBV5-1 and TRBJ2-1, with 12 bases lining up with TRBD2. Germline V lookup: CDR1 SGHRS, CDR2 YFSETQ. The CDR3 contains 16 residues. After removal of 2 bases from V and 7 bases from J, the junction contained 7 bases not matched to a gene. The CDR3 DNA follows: TGCGCCAGCAGCTTAACGCCGACTAGCGGGGGTAATGAGCAGTTCTTC. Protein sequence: CASSLTPTSGGNEQFF.